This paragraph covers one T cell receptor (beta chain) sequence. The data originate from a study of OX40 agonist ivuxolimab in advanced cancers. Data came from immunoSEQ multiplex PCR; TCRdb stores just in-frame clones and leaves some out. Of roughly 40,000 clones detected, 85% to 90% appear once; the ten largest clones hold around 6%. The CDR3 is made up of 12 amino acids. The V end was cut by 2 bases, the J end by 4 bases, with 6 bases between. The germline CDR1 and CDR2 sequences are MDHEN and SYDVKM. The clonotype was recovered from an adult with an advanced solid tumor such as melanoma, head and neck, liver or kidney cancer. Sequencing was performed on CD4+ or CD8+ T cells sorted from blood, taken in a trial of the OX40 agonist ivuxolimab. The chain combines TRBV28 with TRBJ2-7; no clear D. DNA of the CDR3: TGTGCCAGCAGTTTACAGGTTTACGAGCAGTACTTC. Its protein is CASSLQVYEQYF.